This T cell receptor (beta chain) emerged from a study of response to subunit inactivated influenza vaccine. Study-wide results and caveats: Authors proposed each seasonal influenza vaccination draws in few new T cells.

There are many counts of this clonotype. Its antigen is unknown. After removal of 4 bases from V and 0 bases from J, the junction contained 7 bases not matched to a gene. The germline gives CDR1 PRHDT, CDR2 FYEKMQ (reference sequence). The CDR3 has 17 amino acids. TCRdb fed the RT-PCR reads into MiXCR, producing one record per CDR3 protein. The sample holds some 500,000 distinct CDR3 sequences; 13% are singletons and the top ten take around 13%. This clonotype was sampled from a man between 50 and 59 years old who received an inactivated influenza vaccine. Sequenced material: PBMCs from blood, taken roughly 45 days after vaccination. The V gene is TRBV13, the J gene TRBJ2-1; 9 bases align to TRBD1. DNA for the CDR3: TGTGCCAGCAGCTCCAGACAGGGGGTTAGCTCCTACAATGAGCAGTTCTTC. It yields the protein CASSSRQGVSSYNEQFF.